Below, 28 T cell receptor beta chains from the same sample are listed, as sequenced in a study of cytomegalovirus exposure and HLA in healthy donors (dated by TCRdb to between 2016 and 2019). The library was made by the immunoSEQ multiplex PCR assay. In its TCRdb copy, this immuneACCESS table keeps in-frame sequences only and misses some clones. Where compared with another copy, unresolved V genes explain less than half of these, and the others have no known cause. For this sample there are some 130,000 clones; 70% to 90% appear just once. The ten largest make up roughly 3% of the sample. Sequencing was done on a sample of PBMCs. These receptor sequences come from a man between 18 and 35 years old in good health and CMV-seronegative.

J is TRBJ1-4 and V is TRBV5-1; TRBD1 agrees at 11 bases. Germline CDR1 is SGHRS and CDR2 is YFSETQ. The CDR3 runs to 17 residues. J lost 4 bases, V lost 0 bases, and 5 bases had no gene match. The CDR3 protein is CASSLGTGGLINEKLFF. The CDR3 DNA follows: TGCGCCAGCAGCTTGGGGACAGGGGGCCTTATTAATGAAAAACTGTTTTTT.

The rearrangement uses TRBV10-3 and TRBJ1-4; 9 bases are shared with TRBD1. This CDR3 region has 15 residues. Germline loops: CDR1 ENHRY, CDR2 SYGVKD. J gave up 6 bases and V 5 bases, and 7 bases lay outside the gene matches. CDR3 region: CAISPTGGADEKLFF. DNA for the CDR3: TGTGCCATCAGTCCTACAGGGGGCGCCGATGAAAAACTGTTTTTT.

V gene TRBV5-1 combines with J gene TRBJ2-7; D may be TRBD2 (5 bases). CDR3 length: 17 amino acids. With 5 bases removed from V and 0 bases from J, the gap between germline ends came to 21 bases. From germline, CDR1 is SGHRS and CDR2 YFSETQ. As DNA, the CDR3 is TGCGCCAGCAGGGAAGGAGGTGTTGGCGGTAGCTCCTACGAGCAGTACTTC. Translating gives CASREGGVGGSSYEQYF.

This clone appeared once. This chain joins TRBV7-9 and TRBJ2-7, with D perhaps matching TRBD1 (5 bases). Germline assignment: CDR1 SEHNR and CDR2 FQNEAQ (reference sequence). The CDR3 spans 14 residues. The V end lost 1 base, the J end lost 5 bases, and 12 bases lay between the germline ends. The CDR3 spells CASSLGPGSDEQYF. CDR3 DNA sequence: TGTGCCAGCAGCTTAGGTCCAGGGTCTGACGAGCAGTACTTC.

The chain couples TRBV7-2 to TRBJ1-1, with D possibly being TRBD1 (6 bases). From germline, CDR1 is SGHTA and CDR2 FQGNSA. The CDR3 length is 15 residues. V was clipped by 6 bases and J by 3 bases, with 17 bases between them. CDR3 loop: CASSLSRGGYTEAFF. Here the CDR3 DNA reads TGTGCCAGCAGTCTATCCAGGGGAGGGTACACTGAAGCTTTCTTT. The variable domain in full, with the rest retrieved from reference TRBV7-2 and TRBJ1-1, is GAGVSQSPSNKVTEKGKDVELRCDPISGHTALYWYRQSLGQGLEFLIYFQGNSAPDKSGLPSDRFSAERTGGSVSTLTIQRTQQEDSAVYLCASSLSRGGYTEAFFGQGTRLTVV.

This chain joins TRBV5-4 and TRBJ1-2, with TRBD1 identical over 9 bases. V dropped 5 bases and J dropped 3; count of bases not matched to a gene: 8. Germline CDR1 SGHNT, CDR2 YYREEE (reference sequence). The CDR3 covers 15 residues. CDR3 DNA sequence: TGTGCCAGCAGTCCACAGGGGGCGCAGGACTATGGCTACACCTTC. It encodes CASSPQGAQDYGYTF.

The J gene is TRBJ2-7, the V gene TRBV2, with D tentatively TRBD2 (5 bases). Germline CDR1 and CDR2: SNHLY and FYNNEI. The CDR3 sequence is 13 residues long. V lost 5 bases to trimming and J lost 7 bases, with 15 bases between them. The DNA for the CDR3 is TGTGCCAGCAGTTCTAGCTACACCCTGGAGCAGTACTTC. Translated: CASSSSYTLEQYF.

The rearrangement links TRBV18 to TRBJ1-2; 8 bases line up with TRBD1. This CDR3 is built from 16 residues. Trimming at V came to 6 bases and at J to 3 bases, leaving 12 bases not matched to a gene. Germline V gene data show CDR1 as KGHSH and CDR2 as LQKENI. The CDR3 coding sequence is TGTGCCAGCTCCGGGAACCGGACAGGGTTTTACTATGGCTACACCTTC. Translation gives CASSGNRTGFYYGYTF.

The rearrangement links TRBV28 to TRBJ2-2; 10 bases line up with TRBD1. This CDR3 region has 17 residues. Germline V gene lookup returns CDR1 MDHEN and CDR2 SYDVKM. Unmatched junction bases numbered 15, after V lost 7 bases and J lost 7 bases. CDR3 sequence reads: CASIPGWGQGSGGELFF. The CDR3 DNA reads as TGTGCCAGCATCCCCGGTTGGGGACAGGGGTCCGGCGGGGAGCTGTTTTTT.

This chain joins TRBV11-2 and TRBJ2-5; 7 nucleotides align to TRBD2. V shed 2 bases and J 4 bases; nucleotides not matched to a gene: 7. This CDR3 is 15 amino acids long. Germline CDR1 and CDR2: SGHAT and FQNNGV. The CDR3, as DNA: TGTGCCAGCAGCTTAACGACTAGCCCAAGAGAGACCCAGTACTTC. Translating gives CASSLTTSPRETQYF.

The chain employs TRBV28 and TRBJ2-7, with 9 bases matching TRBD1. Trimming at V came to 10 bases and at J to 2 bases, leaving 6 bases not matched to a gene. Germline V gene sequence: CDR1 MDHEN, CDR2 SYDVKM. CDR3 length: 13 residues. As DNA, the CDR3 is TGTGCCACAAAGGACAGGGGCACCTACGAGCAGTACTTC. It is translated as CATKDRGTYEQYF.

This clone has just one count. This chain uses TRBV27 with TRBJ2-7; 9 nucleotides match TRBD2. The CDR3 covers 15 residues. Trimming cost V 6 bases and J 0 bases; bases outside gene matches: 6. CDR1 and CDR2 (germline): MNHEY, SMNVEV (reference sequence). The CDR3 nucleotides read TGTGCCAGCAGCCACGGGCGGGGGGGCTCCTACGAGCAGTACTTC. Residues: CASSHGRGGSYEQYF.

The CDR3 nucleotides read TGTGCCAGCAGCTTAGAACCCGGCTATGGCTACACCTTC. It is translated as CASSLEPGYGYTF. The rearrangement links TRBV11-2 to TRBJ1-2; D gene ambiguous. From germline, CDR1 is SGHAT and CDR2 FQNNGV. The CDR3 is made up of 13 amino acids. Trimming took 0 bases from V and 4 from J, leaving 6 bases between them.

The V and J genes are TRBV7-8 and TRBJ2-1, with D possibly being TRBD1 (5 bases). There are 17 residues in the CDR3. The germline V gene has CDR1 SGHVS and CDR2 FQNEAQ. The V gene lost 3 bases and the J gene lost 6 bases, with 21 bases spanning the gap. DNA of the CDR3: TGTGCCAGCAGCTTTAGGGTACGCACCCCGCAGGGCAATGAGCAGTTCTTC. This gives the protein CASSFRVRTPQGNEQFF.

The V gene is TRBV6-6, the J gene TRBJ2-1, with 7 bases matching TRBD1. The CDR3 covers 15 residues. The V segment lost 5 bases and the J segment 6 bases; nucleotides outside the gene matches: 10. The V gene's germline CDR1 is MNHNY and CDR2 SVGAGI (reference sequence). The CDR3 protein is CASSTPGQRGNEQFF. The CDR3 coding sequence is TGTGCCAGCAGTACCCCGGGACAGAGGGGCAATGAGCAGTTCTTC.

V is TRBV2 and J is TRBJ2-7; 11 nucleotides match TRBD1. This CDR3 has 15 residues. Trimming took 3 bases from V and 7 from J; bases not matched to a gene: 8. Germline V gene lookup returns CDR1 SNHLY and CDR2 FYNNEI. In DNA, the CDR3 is TGTGCCAGCAGTGAGGACAGGGGGCTATGGGGGGAGCAGTACTTC. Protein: CASSEDRGLWGEQYF.

DNA of the CDR3: TGTGCCAGCAGCTCCTCGACTTTCTACAATGAGCAGTTCTTC. It encodes CASSSSTFYNEQFF. This rearrangement joins TRBV11-2 to TRBJ2-1; no clear D. Trimming pared 4 bases from V and 3 bases from J, leaving 10 bases between. This CDR3 has 14 amino acids. The germline V gene encodes CDR1 SGHAT and CDR2 FQNNGV. The full variable domain, completed using reference TRBV11-2 and TRBJ2-1, is EAGVAQSPRYKIIEKRQSVAFWCNPISGHATLYWYQQILGQGPKLLIQFQNNGVVDDSQLPKDRFSAERLKGVDSTLKIQPAKLEDSAVYLCASSSSTFYNEQFFGPGTRLTVL.

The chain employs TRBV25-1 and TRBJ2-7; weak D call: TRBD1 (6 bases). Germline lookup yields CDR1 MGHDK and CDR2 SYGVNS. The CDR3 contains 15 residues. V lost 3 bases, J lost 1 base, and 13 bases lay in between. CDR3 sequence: CASSDPLGGSYEQYF. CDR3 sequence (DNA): TGTGCCAGCAGTGATCCCTTAGGGGGATCCTACGAGCAGTACTTC.

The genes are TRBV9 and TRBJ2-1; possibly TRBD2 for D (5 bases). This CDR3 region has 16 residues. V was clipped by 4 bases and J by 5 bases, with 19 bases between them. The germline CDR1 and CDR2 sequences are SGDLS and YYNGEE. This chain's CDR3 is CASSKRETREHNEQFF. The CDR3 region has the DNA TGTGCCAGCAGCAAAAGGGAGACCCGGGAACACAATGAGCAGTTCTTC.

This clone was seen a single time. CDR3 in amino acids: CATSRDWAGGHNEQFF. CDR3 in DNA: TGTGCCACCAGCAGAGATTGGGCAGGGGGGCACAATGAGCAGTTCTTC. V usage is TRBV15 and J usage is TRBJ2-1; TRBD1 might be the D (7 bases). The CDR3 is 16 amino acids. Germline CDR1 LNHNV, CDR2 YYDKDF (reference sequence). V dropped 0 bases and J dropped 5 bases, with 14 bases sitting between them. Complete variable domain (other parts from reference TRBV15 and TRBJ2-1): DAMVIQNPRYQVTQFGKPVTLSCSQTLNHNVMYWYQQKSSQAPKLLFHYYDKDFNNEADTPDNFQSRRPNTSFCFLDIRSPGLGDTAMYLCATSRDWAGGHNEQFFGPGTRLTVL.

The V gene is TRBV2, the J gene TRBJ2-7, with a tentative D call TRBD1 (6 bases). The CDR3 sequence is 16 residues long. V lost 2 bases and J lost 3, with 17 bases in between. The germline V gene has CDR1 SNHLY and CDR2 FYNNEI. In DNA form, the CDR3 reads TGTGCCAGCAGTGAAAGTAGGGCAGGGGAGTTCTACGAGCAGTACTTC. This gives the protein CASSESRAGEFYEQYF.

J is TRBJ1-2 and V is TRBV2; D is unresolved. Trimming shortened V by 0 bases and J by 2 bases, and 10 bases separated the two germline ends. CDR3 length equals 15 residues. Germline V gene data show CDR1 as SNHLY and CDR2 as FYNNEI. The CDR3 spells CASSEAGAGNYGYTF. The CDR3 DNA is TGTGCCAGCAGTGAAGCAGGAGCGGGCAACTATGGCTACACCTTC.

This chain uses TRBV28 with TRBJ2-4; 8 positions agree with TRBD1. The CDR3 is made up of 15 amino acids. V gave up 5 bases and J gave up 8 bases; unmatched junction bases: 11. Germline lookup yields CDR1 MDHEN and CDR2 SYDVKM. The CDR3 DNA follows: TGTGCCAGCAGTCGCCCCAGGACAGGGAAGGACATTCAGTACTTC. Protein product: CASSRPRTGKDIQYF.

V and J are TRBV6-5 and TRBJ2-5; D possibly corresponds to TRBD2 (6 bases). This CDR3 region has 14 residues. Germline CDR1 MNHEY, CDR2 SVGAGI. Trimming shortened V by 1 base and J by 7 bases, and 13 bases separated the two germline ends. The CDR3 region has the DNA TGTGCCAGCAGTTACTATCCGGGAGACCCGACCCAGTACTTC. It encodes CASSYYPGDPTQYF.

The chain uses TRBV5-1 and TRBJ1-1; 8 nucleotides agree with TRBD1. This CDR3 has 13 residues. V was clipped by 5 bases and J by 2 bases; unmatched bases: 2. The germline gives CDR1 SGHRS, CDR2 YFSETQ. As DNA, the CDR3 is TGCGCCAGCAGACAGGGGGGTAACACTGAAGCTTTCTTT. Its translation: CASRQGGNTEAFF.

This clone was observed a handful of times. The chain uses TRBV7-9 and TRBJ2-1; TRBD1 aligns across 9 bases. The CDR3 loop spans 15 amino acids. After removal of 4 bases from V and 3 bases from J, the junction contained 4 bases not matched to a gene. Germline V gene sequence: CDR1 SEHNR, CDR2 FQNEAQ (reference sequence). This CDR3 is CASSSRDRDYNEQFF. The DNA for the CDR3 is TGTGCCAGCAGCTCCCGGGACAGGGACTACAATGAGCAGTTCTTC.

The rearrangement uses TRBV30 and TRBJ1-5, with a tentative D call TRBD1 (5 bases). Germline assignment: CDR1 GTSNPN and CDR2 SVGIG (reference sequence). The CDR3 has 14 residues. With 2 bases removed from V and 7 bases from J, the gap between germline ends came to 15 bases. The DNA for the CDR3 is TGTGCCTGGAGTTCCCCCGGGGGTAGCCAGCCCCAGCATTTT. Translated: CAWSSPGGSQPQHF.

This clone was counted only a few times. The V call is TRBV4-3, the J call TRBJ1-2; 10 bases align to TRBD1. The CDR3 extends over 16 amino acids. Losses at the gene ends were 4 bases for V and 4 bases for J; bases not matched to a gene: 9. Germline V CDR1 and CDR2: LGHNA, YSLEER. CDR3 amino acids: CASSLHSGTGAYGYTF. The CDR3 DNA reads TGCGCCAGCAGCCTTCACAGCGGGACAGGGGCCTATGGCTACACCTTC.